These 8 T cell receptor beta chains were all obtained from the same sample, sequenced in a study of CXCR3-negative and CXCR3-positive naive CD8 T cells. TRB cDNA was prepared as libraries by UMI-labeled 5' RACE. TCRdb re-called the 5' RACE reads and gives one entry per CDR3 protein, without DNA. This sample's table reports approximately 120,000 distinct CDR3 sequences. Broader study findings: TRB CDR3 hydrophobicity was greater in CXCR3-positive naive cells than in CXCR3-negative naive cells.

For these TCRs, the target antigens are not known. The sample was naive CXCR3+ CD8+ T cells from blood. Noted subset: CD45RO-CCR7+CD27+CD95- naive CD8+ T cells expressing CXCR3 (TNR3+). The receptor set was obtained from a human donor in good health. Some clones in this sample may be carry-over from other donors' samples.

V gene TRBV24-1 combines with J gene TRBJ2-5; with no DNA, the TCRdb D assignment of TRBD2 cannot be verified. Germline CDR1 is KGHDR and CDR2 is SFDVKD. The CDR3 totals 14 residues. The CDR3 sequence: CATSDLQTYRAKYF.

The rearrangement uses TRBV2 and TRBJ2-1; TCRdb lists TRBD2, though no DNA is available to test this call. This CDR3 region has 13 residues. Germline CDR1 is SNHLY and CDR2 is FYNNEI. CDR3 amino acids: CASSALGNNEQFF.

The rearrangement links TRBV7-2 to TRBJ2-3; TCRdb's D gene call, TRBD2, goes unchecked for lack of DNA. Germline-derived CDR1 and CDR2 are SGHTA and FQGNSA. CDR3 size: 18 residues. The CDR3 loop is CASSHSRGRTTSTDTQYF. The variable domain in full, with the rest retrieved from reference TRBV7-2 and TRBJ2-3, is GAGVSQSPSNKVTEKGKDVELRCDPISGHTALYWYRQSLGQGLEFLIYFQGNSAPDKSGLPSDRFSAERTGGSVSTLTIQRTQQEDSAVYLCASSHSRGRTTSTDTQYFGPGTRLTVL.

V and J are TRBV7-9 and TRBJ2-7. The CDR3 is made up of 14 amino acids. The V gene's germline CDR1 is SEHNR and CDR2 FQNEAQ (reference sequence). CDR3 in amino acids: CASSPSNDLYEQYF.

CDR3 residues: CASSYGTATEAFF. The chain employs TRBV5-5 and TRBJ1-1. CDR3 length: 13 amino acids. Germline loops: CDR1 SGHKS, CDR2 YYEKEE (reference sequence).

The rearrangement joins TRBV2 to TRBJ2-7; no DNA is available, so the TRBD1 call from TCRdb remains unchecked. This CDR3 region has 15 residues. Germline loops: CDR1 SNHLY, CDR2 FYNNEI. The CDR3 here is CASSDRTGDGYEQYF.

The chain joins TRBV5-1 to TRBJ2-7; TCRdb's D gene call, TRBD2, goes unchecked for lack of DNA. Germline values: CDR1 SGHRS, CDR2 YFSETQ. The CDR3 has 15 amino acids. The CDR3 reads CASSLGTSGRYEQYF.

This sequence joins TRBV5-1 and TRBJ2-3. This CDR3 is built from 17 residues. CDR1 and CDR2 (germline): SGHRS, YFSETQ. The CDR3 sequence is CASSLAGIAHLTDTQYF.